This T cell receptor (beta chain) is drawn from a study of shared clonotypes between healthy human individuals. Study-wide results and caveats: Only blood was sampled; tissue repertoires likely differ. Memory subsets generally showed smaller estimated richness than naive subsets did.

Several immunoSEQ plates held equal portions of the genomic DNA taken from each subset. The repertoire was sequenced with immunoSEQ multiplex PCR; TCRdb's copy has only in-frame clones and lacks some. The table includes around 700,000 clones, less than 80% detected once. This clone was seen a single time. Antigen unknown. CD4+ cells were split into CD45RA+ naive and CD45RA-negative memory subsets. The CDR3 runs to 20 residues. V lost 4 bases to trimming and J lost 0 bases, with 28 bases between them. Germline assignment: CDR1 SGHDN and CDR2 FVKESK. V and J are TRBV14 and TRBJ2-7, with D possibly TRBD2 on 5 matching bases. This TCR derives from a woman between 25 and 40 years old in good health. Sequences were obtained from memory CD4+ T cells sorted from blood. Noted subset: CD45RA-negative fraction. CDR3 coding DNA: TGTGCCAGCAGCCCGGAGACCGGGCTTAGCGACGGTCGGGGCTCCTACGAGCAGTACTTC. Its protein product is CASSPETGLSDGRGSYEQYF.